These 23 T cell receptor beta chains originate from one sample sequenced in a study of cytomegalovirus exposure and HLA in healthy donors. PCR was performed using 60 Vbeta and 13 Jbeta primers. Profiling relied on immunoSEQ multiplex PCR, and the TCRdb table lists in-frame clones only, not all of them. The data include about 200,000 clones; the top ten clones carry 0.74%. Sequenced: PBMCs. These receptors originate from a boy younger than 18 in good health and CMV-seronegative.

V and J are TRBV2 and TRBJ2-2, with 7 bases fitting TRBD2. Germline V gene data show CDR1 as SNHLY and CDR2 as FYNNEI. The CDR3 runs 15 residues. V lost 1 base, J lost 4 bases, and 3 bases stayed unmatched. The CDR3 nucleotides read TGTGCCAGCAGTGAAGAGTGGGGGGGCACCGGGGAGCTGTTTTTT. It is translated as CASSEEWGGTGELFF.

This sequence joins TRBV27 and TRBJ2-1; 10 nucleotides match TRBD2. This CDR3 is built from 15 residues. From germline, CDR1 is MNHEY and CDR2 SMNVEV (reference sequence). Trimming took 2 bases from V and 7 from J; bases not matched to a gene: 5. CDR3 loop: CASSLDGLAANEQFF. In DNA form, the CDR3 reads TGTGCCAGCAGTTTAGACGGACTAGCGGCTAATGAGCAGTTCTTC.

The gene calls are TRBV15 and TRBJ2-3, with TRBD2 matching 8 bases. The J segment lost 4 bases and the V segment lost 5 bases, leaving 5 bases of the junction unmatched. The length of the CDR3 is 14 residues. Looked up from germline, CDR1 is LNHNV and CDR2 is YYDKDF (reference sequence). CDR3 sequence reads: CATSPRGGPDTQYF. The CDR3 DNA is TGTGCCACCAGCCCCCGGGGGGGGCCAGATACGCAGTATTTT.

The CDR3 loop is CASSLAGGGNQPQHF. In DNA form, the CDR3 reads TGTGCCAGCAGTTTAGCAGGGGGTGGCAATCAGCCCCAGCATTTT. The chain carries TRBV27 and TRBJ1-5; 7 nucleotides match TRBD1. Germline V gene sequence: CDR1 MNHEY, CDR2 SMNVEV (reference sequence). V lost 2 bases to trimming and J lost 2 bases; unmatched junction nucleotides: 3. CDR3 length equals 15 residues.

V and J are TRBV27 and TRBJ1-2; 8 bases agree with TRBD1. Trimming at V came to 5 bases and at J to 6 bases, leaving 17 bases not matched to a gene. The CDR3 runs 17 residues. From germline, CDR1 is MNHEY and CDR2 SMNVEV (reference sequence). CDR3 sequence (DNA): TGTGCCAGCAGTCACTCGACAGGGGAGGTTTATCACGATGGCTACACCTTC. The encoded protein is CASSHSTGEVYHDGYTF.

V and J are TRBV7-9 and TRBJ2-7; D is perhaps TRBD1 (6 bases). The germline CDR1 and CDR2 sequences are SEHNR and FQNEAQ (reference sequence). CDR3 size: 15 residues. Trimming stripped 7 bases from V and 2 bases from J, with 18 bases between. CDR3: CASIQGAGAAYEQYF. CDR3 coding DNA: TGTGCCAGCATCCAAGGGGCAGGGGCAGCCTACGAGCAGTACTTC.

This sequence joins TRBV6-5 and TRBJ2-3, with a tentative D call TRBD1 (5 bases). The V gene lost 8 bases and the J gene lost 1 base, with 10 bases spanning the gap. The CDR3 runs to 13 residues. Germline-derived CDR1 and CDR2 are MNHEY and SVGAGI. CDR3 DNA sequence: TGTGCCAGCTCAGGGTATGGCACAGATACGCAGTATTTT. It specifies CASSGYGTDTQYF.

CDR3 protein: CASSAPGGTEAFF. CDR3 DNA: TGCGCCAGCAGCGCCCCAGGGGGTACTGAAGCTTTCTTT. J is TRBJ1-1 and V is TRBV5-1; the match to TRBD1 covers 7 bases. J lost 5 bases, V lost 4 bases, and 5 bases had no gene match. Germline loops: CDR1 SGHRS, CDR2 YFSETQ. This CDR3 has 13 residues. Looking up the rest from reference TRBV5-1 and TRBJ1-1 gives the full variable domain: KAGVTQTPRYLIKTRGQQVTLSCSPISGHRSVSWYQQTPGQGLQFLFEYFSETQRNKGNFPGRFSGRQFSNSRSEMNVSTLELGDSALYLCASSAPGGTEAFFGQGTRLTVV.

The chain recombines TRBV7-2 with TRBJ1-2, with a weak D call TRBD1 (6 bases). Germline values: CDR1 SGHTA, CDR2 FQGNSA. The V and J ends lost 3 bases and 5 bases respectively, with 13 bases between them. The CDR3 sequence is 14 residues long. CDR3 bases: TGTGCCAGCAGCTTCCAACAGGGTGAATATGGCTACACCTTC. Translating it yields CASSFQQGEYGYTF.

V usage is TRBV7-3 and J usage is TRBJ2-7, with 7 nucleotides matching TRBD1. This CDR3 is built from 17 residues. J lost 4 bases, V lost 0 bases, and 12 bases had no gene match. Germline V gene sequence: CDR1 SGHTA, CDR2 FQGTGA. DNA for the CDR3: TGTGCCAGCAGCTTAACCGACAGGGATTCGCCCGGTTACGAGCAGTACTTC. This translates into CASSLTDRDSPGYEQYF.

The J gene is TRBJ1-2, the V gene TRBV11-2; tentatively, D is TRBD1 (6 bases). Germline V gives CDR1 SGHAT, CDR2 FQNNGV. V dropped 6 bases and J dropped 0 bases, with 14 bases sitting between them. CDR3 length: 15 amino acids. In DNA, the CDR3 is TGTGCCAGCAGTTCCTACAGGGAGTCTAACTATGGCTACACCTTC. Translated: CASSSYRESNYGYTF.

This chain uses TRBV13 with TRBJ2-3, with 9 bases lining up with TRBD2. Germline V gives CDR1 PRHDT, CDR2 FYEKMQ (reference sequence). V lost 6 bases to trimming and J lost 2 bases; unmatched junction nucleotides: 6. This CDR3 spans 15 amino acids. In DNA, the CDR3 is TGTGCCAGCAGGAGCGGGGGGCAAAACACAGATACGCAGTATTTT. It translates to CASRSGGQNTDTQYF.

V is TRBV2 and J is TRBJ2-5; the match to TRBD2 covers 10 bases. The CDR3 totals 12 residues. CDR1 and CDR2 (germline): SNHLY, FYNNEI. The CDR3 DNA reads TGTGCGATAGCGGGGGGAGGAGAGACCCAGTACTTC. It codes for CAIAGGGETQYF.

For the CDR3, the DNA is TGTGCCAGTAGTCTGGGGGCAGGGAGAATGAACACTGAAGCTTTCTTT. It codes for CASSLGAGRMNTEAFF. The chain employs TRBV19 and TRBJ1-1, with D possibly matching TRBD1 (6 bases). From germline, CDR1 is LNHDA and CDR2 SQIVND (reference sequence). CDR3 size: 16 residues. V was clipped by 5 bases and J by 0 bases, with 16 bases between them.

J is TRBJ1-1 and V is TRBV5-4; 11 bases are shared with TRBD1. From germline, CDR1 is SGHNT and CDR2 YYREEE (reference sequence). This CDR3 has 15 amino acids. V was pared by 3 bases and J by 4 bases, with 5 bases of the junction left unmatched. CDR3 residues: CASSYAGTGGTEAFF. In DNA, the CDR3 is TGTGCCAGCAGCTACGCCGGGACAGGGGGCACTGAAGCTTTCTTT. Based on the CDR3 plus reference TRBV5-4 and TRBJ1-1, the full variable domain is ETGVTQSPTHLIKTRGQQVTLRCSSQSGHNTVSWYQQALGQGPQFIFQYYREEENGRGNFPPRFSGLQFPNYSSELNVNALELDDSALYLCASSYAGTGGTEAFFGQGTRLTVV.

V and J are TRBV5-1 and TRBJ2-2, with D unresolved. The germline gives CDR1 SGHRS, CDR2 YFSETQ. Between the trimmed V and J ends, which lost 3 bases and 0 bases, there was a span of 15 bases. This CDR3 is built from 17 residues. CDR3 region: CASSSTDPHSNTGELFF. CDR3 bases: TGCGCCAGCAGCTCGACTGACCCCCACTCGAACACCGGGGAGCTGTTTTTT.

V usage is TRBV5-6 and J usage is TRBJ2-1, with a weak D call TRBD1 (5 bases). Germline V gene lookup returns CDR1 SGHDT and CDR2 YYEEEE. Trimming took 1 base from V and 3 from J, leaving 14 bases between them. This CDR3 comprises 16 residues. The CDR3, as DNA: TGTGCCAGCAGCTTGTTTTACGAAGGGGACTACAATGAGCAGTTCTTC. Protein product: CASSLFYEGDYNEQFF.

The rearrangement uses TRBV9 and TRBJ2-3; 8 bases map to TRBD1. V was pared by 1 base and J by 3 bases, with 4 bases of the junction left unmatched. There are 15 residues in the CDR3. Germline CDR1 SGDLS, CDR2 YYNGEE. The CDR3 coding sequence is TGTGCCAGCAGCGTAACCAGGGGGCGAACAGATACGCAGTATTTT. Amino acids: CASSVTRGRTDTQYF.

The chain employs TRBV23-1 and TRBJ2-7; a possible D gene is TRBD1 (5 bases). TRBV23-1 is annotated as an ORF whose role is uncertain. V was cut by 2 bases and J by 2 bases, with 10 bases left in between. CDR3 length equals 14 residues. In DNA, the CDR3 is TGCGCCAGCAGTCAACCCGACAGCACCTACGAGCAGTACTTC. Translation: CASSQPDSTYEQYF.

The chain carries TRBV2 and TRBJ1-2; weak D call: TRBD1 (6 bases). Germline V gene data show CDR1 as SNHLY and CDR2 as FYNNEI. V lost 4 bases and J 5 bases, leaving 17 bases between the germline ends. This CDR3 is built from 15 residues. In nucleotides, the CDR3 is TGTGCCAGCAGTGGTCCGGGACAAGAATCTTATGGCTACACCTTC. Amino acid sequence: CASSGPGQESYGYTF.

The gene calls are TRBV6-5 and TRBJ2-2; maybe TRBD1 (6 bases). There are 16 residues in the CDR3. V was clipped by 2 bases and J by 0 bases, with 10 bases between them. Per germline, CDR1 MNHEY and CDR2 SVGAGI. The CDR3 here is CASSYGQQTNTGELFF. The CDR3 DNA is TGTGCCAGCAGTTACGGACAGCAAACGAACACCGGGGAGCTGTTTTTT.

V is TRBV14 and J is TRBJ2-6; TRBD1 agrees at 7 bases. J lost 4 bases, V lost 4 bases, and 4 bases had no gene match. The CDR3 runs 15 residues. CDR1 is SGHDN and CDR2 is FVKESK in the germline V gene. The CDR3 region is CASSLGTAGANVLTF. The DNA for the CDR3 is TGTGCCAGCAGCCTCGGGACAGCAGGGGCCAACGTCCTGACTTTC.

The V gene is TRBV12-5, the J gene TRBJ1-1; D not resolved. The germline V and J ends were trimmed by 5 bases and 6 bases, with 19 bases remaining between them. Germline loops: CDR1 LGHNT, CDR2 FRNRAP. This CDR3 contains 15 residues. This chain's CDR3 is CASGPGKGGMAEAFF. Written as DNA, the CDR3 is TGTGCTAGTGGTCCGGGGAAGGGTGGTATGGCTGAAGCTTTCTTT.